Described below is a single T cell receptor beta chain sequence and its context. The source of the sample is a study of OX40 agonist ivuxolimab in advanced cancers. Clones were read by immunoSEQ multiplex PCR, and TCRdb kept only the in-frame ones, dropping some. The table has some 34,000 clones, roughly 83% seen once; the top ten hold roughly 21%. Trimming cost V 6 bases and J 4 bases, with 20 bases left between them. The CDR3 is 16 amino acids. Germline lookup yields CDR1 MRHNA and CDR2 SNTAGT. The chain couples TRBV6-4 to TRBJ2-3, with a tentative D call TRBD2 (5 bases). This TCR derives from an adult with an advanced solid tumor such as melanoma, head and neck, liver or kidney cancer. The sequencing here drew on CD4+ or CD8+ T cells sorted from blood, taken in a trial of the OX40 agonist ivuxolimab. The CDR3 spells CASRTRSGPKSDTQYF. In DNA form, the CDR3 reads TGTGCCAGCAGAACTAGGAGTGGACCCAAGTCAGATACGCAGTATTTT.